Shown below are 8 T cell receptor beta chains from a single sample sequenced in a study of shared clonotypes between healthy human individuals. The data were produced by immunoSEQ multiplex PCR, yet TCRdb's version contains in-frame clones alone and is incomplete. The sample lists 300,000 to 350,000 clones; 73% were seen once. The sequencing input was memory CD4+ T cells sorted from blood. Described subset: CD45RA-negative fraction. The receptors were gathered from a man aged 30-40 years in good health.

This clone appeared once. In DNA, the CDR3 is TGTGCCAGCAGCAGACCCGCGGGACAGGGGTCCGAGCAGTACTTC. This gives the protein CASSRPAGQGSEQYF. The rearrangement joins TRBV6-6 to TRBJ2-7; 10 bases align to TRBD1. V lost 6 bases to trimming and J lost 6 bases; unmatched junction nucleotides: 11. Germline loops: CDR1 MNHNY, CDR2 SVGAGI (reference sequence). The CDR3 spans 15 residues.

This clone turned up a few times. CDR3: CASSLLGNTGELFF. CDR3 coding DNA: TGTGCCAGCAGCTTACTCGGGAACACCGGGGAGCTGTTTTTT. The chain combines TRBV7-9 with TRBJ2-2, with D uncertain. Deletions cut 2 bases from V and 1 base from J, with 5 bases between. CDR1 and CDR2 (germline): SEHNR, FQNEAQ (reference sequence). The CDR3 consists of 14 residues.

In this sample, this clone turned up many times. The rearrangement joins TRBV13 to TRBJ2-7; D not resolved. Per the germline V gene, CDR1 is PRHDT and CDR2 is FYEKMQ (reference sequence). V dropped 6 bases and J dropped 3 bases, with 15 bases sitting between them. The length of the CDR3 is 14 residues. Written as DNA, the CDR3 is TGTGCCAGCAGATCCCAGTCCGGTAACTACGAGCAGTACTTC. Its translation is CASRSQSGNYEQYF.

This clone was seen more than once but under ten times. CDR3 bases: TGTGCCAGCAGCCAAGGGGGACTAGCGGGATGGGAGACCCAGTACTTC. Residues: CASSQGGLAGWETQYF. The rearrangement uses TRBV11-2 and TRBJ2-5; 13 bases map to TRBD2. Germline-derived CDR1 and CDR2 are SGHAT and FQNNGV. This CDR3 spans 16 amino acids. V lost 5 bases and J lost 5; bases outside the gene matches: 8.

The V call is TRBV7-8, the J call TRBJ2-7; D not certain. Germline V gene data show CDR1 as SGHVS and CDR2 as FQNEAQ. Trimming left V 1 base short and J 6 bases short, with 10 bases between. The length of the CDR3 is 13 residues. The CDR3 DNA is TGTGCCAGCAGCTTAGATCGTCGGGTCGAGCAGTACTTC. Translating it yields CASSLDRRVEQYF.

This clone has just a few counts. The V call is TRBV6-1, the J call TRBJ1-5; D is perhaps TRBD1 (6 bases). Germline V gene sequence: CDR1 MNHNS, CDR2 SASEGT. Trimming took 5 bases from V and 7 from J, leaving 9 bases between them. The CDR3 contains 12 residues. In DNA form, the CDR3 reads TGTGCCAGCAGTCCTCAGGGGCAGCCCCAGCATTTT. Its translation is CASSPQGQPQHF.

The CDR3 DNA reads TGTGCCAGCAGTTACGGGGGGTGGGAGACCCAGTACTTC. Translating gives CASSYGGWETQYF. V is TRBV6-6 and J is TRBJ2-5; a possible D gene is TRBD2 (6 bases). The germline V gene encodes CDR1 MNHNY and CDR2 SVGAGI (reference sequence). V was clipped by 2 bases and J by 5 bases, with 9 bases between them. The CDR3 sequence is 13 residues long.

This chain links TRBV28 with TRBJ2-1; no firm D call. The CDR3 contains 13 residues. V lost 6 bases and J lost 6, with 12 bases in between. Germline-derived CDR1 and CDR2 are MDHEN and SYDVKM. CDR3 nucleotides: TGTGCCAGCAGGCCCGTAGGGCCCAATGAGCAGTTCTTC. Translation gives CASRPVGPNEQFF.